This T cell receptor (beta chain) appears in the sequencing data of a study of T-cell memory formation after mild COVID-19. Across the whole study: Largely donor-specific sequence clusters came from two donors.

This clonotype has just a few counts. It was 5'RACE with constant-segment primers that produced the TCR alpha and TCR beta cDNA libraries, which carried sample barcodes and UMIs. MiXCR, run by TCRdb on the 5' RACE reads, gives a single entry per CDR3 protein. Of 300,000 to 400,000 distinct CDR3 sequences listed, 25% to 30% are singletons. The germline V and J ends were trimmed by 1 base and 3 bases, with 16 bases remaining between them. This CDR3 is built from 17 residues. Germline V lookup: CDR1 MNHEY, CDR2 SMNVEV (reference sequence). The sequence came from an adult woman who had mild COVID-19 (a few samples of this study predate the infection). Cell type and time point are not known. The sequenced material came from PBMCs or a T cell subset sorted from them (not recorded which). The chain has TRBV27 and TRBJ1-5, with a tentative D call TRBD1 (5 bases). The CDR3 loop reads CASSLWSGRGTNQPQHF. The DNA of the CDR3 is TGTGCCAGCAGTTTATGGTCTGGCCGGGGGACCAATCAGCCCCAGCATTTT.